The clone carrying this TCR beta chain was found a few times. The antigen is undetermined. This CDR3 region has 13 residues. Germline CDR1 SNHLY, CDR2 FYNNEI. V gave up 7 bases and J gave up 4 bases; unmatched junction bases: 6. Total RNA was extracted at no less than 5.5 micrograms per sample. Alongside a J-beta primer mix, a sample-barcoded 5' primer served in a second PCR lasting about 7 to 12 cycles. Each cDNA molecule carried a tag from a template-switch adaptor that contained 12 random nucleotides. TCRdb re-derived calls from the 5' RACE reads in MiXCR, one entry per CDR3 protein. The table lists 1.5 million to 2 million distinct CDR3 sequences, under 30% of them singletons. The entry originates in a study of blood T cells in healthy people across ages. The study, taken as a whole, reports: Naive T cell percentage showed a strong correlation with TCR beta diversity. The study regarded diversity estimates from one million T cells as underestimates.

The TCR sequence derives from a woman between 25 and 40 years old in good health. J is TRBJ1-2 and V is TRBV2; 7 bases are a match to TRBD1. The sequencing input was blood. The CDR3 sequence is CASTLGTVYGYTF. The DNA of the CDR3 is TGTGCCAGCACTCTAGGGACAGTCTATGGCTACACCTTC. The full variable domain, in which reference TRBV2 and TRBJ1-2 provide the parts outside the CDR3, is EPEVTQTPSHQVTQMGQEVILRCVPISNHLYFYWYRQILGQKVEFLVSFYNNEISEKSEIFDDQFSVERPDGSNFTLKIRSTKLEDSAMYFCASTLGTVYGYTFGSGTRLTVV.